This T cell receptor (beta chain) derives from a study of blood T cell repertoires in COVID-19. Germline loops: CDR1 MDHEN, CDR2 SYDVKM. This CDR3 is built from 8 residues. To note about this clone: The junction shows a germline mismatch at one end, possibly a read error.

Profiled with immunoSEQ multiplex PCR; TCRdb holds only in-frame clones, not every one. This sample has a few hundred thousand clones, with roughly nine tenths found just once. The sequenced sample was PBMCs or T cells enriched from blood (not recorded which). The origin of this receptor is a man aged 18 to 29 who had recovered from COVID-19. The chain carries TRBV28 and TRBJ1-1, with D perhaps TRBD1 (6 bases). The CDR3 DNA follows: TGTGCCAGATGGACAGCACTTTTT. This sequence encodes CARWTALF.